The 13 T cell receptor beta chains given below trace back to one sample, sequenced in a study of T cells in Graves' hyperthyroidism and ophthalmopathy. Amplification targeted TCR beta CDR3 regions from RNA transcripts. A first-round RT-PCR of the TCR CDR3 used the HTBI primer set. TCRdb ran MiXCR on the multiplex PCR reads and lists one entry per CDR3 protein. The sample contains roughly 500,000 distinct CDR3 sequences, under 60% of which appear only once. The sample was peripheral blood or thyroid tissue (not recorded which). These receptors were taken from an adult woman with Graves' disease, either hyperthyroidism or ophthalmopathy (not recorded which).

The chain combines TRBV5-1 with TRBJ1-4; TRBD1 is a possible D gene (5 bases). Deletions cut 7 bases from V and 6 bases from J, with 16 bases between. The CDR3 consists of 14 residues. Germline V gives CDR1 SGHRS, CDR2 YFSETQ. CDR3 in amino acids: CASFPGNGDEKLFF. Here the CDR3 DNA reads TGCGCCAGCTTCCCAGGGAATGGTGATGAAAAACTGTTTTTT.

V usage is TRBV10-3 and J usage is TRBJ1-2, with D possibly TRBD1 on 5 matching bases. Germline V gene data show CDR1 as ENHRY and CDR2 as SYGVKD. Trimming left V 7 bases short and J 4 bases short, with 10 bases between. The CDR3 totals 12 residues. The CDR3 sequence is CAIMGQPYGYTF. Here the CDR3 DNA reads TGTGCCATCATGGGGCAGCCCTATGGCTACACCTTC.

With regard to this clonotype: At one end, the junction sequence differs from germline, possibly due to a read error. This chain links TRBV6-5 with TRBJ2-2; the D gene is possibly TRBD2 (5 bases). CDR3 length equals 13 residues. Germline lookup yields CDR1 MNHEY and CDR2 SVGAGI. The CDR3: CAISVGSAGELFF. DNA for the CDR3: TGTGCCATCAGTGTGGGTAGCGCCGGGGAGCTGTTCTTT.

V usage is TRBV25-1 and J usage is TRBJ1-1; TRBD1 might be the D (5 bases). Germline values: CDR1 MGHDK, CDR2 SYGVNS. Trimming removed 4 bases at V and 0 bases at J, with 9 bases between. The length of the CDR3 is 14 residues. In nucleotides, the CDR3 is TGTGCCAGCAGTGGATCCAGGGTGAACACTGAAGCTTTCTTT. This encodes CASSGSRVNTEAFF.

The rearrangement links TRBV10-3 to TRBJ2-7, with 9 bases lining up with TRBD2. The CDR3 totals 13 residues. Per the germline V gene, CDR1 is ENHRY and CDR2 is SYGVKD. The junction had 7 bases not matched to a gene; V was cut back by 8 bases and J by 5 bases. The chain's CDR3 is CAIGTSGRDEQYF. CDR3 coding DNA: TGTGCCATCGGTACTAGCGGGCGCGACGAGCAGTACTTC.

The chain couples TRBV12-3 or TRBV12-4 to TRBJ1-5; 7 bases match TRBD1. V lost 5 bases, J lost 6 bases, and 4 bases stayed unmatched. The CDR3 contains 13 residues. In DNA form, the CDR3 reads TGTGCCAGCAGTCTCACAGGGGTTCAGCCCCAGCATTTT. It codes for CASSLTGVQPQHF.

This clonotype was counted only a few times. The chain combines TRBV7-9 with TRBJ2-5; a weak D match, TRBD2 (6 bases). The CDR3 length is 14 residues. CDR1 and CDR2 (germline): SEHNR, FQNEAQ (reference sequence). Trimming took off 6 bases at V and 7 bases at J, with 18 bases between the two ends. CDR3 DNA: TGTGCCAGCAGTTCCCCCGGGGGTTCAGGGACCCAGTACTTC. Residues: CASSSPGGSGTQYF.

The chain combines TRBV15 with TRBJ2-6; D gene ambiguous. This CDR3 has 10 residues. Germline CDR1 LNHNV, CDR2 YYDKDF (reference sequence). V gave up 0 bases and J gave up 15 bases, with 3 bases separating them. The CDR3 coding sequence is TGTGCCACCAGCAGAGATGACCTGACTTTC. Protein: CATSRDDLTF.

On this clonotype itself: At one end the junction does not follow the germline gene, possibly because of a read error. CDR3 loop: CASCLLYSNTGELSW. The CDR3 DNA sequence: TGTGCCAGCTGCCTACTTTACTCGAACACCGGGGAGCTGTCTTGG. This sequence joins TRBV7-9 and TRBJ2-2; TRBD2 is a possible D gene (5 bases). Germline CDR1 is SEHNR and CDR2 is FQNEAQ (reference sequence). This CDR3 contains 15 residues.

Written as DNA, the CDR3 is TGCGCCAGCAGCCTCGGGACTAGCGGGCAGATGAGAGATACGCAGTATTTT. This codes for CASSLGTSGQMRDTQYF. The V and J genes are TRBV5-1 and TRBJ2-3, with 12 bases that match TRBD2. This CDR3 has 17 residues. Looked up from germline, CDR1 is SGHRS and CDR2 is YFSETQ. V trimming: 4 bases; J trimming: 5 bases; junction bases outside the gene matches: 11.

This clonotype was found many times. This chain's CDR3 is CASDEPGDTGELFF. CDR3 nucleotides: TGTGCCAGCGATGAGCCGGGAGACACCGGGGAGCTGTTTTTT. The rearrangement uses TRBV2 and TRBJ2-2, with D possibly being TRBD2 (6 bases). V was cut by 8 bases and J by 3 bases, with 13 bases left in between. Looked up from germline, CDR1 is SNHLY and CDR2 is FYNNEI. The length of the CDR3 is 14 residues. The whole variable domain, remainder taken from reference TRBV2 and TRBJ2-2, is EPEVTQTPSHQVTQMGQEVILRCVPISNHLYFYWYRQILGQKVEFLVSFYNNEISEKSEIFDDQFSVERPDGSNFTLKIRSTKLEDSAMYFCASDEPGDTGELFFGEGSRLTVL.

This chain links TRBV12-3 or TRBV12-4 with TRBJ1-3; D is ambiguous. The CDR3 length is 14 residues. V was clipped by 6 bases and J by 3 bases, with 12 bases between them. As DNA, the CDR3 is TGTGCCAGCAGACAAAGAGAGGGTGGAAACACCATATATTTT. Translated, it gives CASRQREGGNTIYF.

The V call is TRBV20-1, the J call TRBJ2-7; D uncertain. V shed 3 bases and J shed 7 bases, with 13 bases lying between them. This CDR3 has 12 amino acids. From germline, CDR1 is DFQATT and CDR2 SNEGSKA (reference sequence). CDR3: CSARGSHGEQYF. The CDR3 coding sequence is TGCAGTGCTAGGGGGTCCCATGGGGAGCAGTACTTC.